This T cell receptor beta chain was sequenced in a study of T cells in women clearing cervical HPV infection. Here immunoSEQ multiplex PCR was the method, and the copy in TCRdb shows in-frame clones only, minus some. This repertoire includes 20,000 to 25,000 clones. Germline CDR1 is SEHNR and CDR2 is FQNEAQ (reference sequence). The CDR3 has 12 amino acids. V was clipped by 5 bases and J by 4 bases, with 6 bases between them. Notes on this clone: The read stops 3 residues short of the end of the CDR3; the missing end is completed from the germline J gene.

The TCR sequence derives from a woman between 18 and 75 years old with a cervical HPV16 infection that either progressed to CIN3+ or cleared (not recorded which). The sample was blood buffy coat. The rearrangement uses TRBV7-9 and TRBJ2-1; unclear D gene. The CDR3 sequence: CASSRVYNEQFF. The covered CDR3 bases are TGTGCCAGCAGCCGGGTGTACAATGAG.